The rows below give T cell receptor beta chains drawn from one sample of a study of tumor-infiltrating lymphocytes in localized non-small cell lung cancer. Profiled with immunoSEQ multiplex PCR; TCRdb holds only in-frame clones, not every one. The sample carries 21,000 or so clones, 73% recorded once. Sequences were obtained from lung tumor tissue. These TCRs come from a human donor with non-small cell lung cancer. Each CDR3 is given with its conserved first and last residue. The D gene is left open where the match is weak. Some rows mark clone size as missing; the rest say once, few, many or name a class of expanded clone.

CDR3nt | CDR3aa | d_gene | abundance | j_gene | v_gene
TGTGCCAGCAGCTCAATTGGGGCCCACGAGCAGTACTTC | CASSSIGAHEQYF | - | - | TRBJ2-7 | TRBV5-6
TGTGCCAGCAGAGGCACCTCGGGACAGCCCCAGCATTTT | CASRGTSGQPQHF | - | - | TRBJ1-5 | TRBV6-5
TGTGCCAGCAAAAAGAATATGGCTGGGGCCAACGTCCTGACTTTC | CASKKNMAGANVLTF | - | few | TRBJ2-6 | TRBV28
TGTGCCAGCAGTACAAATACCAGGGGGCGCCTCGAAGAAAAACTGTTTTTT | CASSTNTRGRLEEKLFF | TRBD1 | - | TRBJ1-4 | TRBV27
TGTGCCTGGAGTTTTTCCCGGGACCTCGGATGGGGCACTGAAGCTTTCTTT | CAWSFSRDLGWGTEAFF | - | - | TRBJ1-1 | TRBV30
TGTGCCTGGACCTGGGACAGGGATGGCTACACCTTC | CAWTWDRDGYTF | TRBD1 | - | TRBJ1-2 | TRBV30
TGTGCCAGCAGCAGCGGGACAGGGGGTAACTATGGCTACACCTTC | CASSSGTGGNYGYTF | TRBD1 | - | TRBJ1-2 | TRBV7-6
TGTGCCAGCAGCGCCATGGGGGGTGGCACTGAAGCTTTCTTT | CASSAMGGGTEAFF | - | few | TRBJ1-1 | TRBV7-2
TGCGCCAGCAGTGGGACAGGACGGTCTAATGAAAAACTGTTTTTT | CASSGTGRSNEKLFF | TRBD1 | - | TRBJ1-4 | TRBV10-2
TGTGCCAGCAGCCAGTCGGGAAATCAGCCCCAGCATTTT | CASSQSGNQPQHF | - | - | TRBJ1-5 | TRBV7-2
TGTGCCAGCACCCCTCGGGTGGGGGTCCACGAGCAGTACTTC | CASTPRVGVHEQYF | - | - | TRBJ2-7 | TRBV7-8
TGTGCCTGGGGGACTAGCGGGGGGTCGTTCACAGATACGCAGTATTTT | CAWGTSGGSFTDTQYF | TRBD2 | - | TRBJ2-3 | TRBV30
TGTGCCAGCAGCTTGACTAGCGGGGGTTACGAGCAGTACTTC | CASSLTSGGYEQYF | TRBD2 | - | TRBJ2-7 | TRBV11-3
TGTGCCAGTACCGCAAATTCCTACGAGCAGTACTTC | CASTANSYEQYF | - | - | TRBJ2-7 | TRBV19
TGTGCCAGCAGCCGTTGGAACTCCTACGAGCAGTACTTC | CASSRWNSYEQYF | - | - | TRBJ2-7 | TRBV5-8
TGTGCCAGCAGCCAAGATCTCGGGGTGAGCGCCTACAATGAGCAGTTCTTC | CASSQDLGVSAYNEQFF | - | - | TRBJ2-1 | TRBV14
TGTGCCAGCAGCCATTCCGGGACTAGCGGGGGGGGCAATGAGCAGTTCTTC | CASSHSGTSGGGNEQFF | TRBD2 | - | TRBJ2-1 | TRBV5-8